This TCR beta chain was documented in a study of OX40 agonist ivuxolimab in advanced cancers. Study-level points and caveats: At doses 0.1 to 3.0 mg/kg, CD4+ and CD8+ clones expanded.

From germline, CDR1 is LNHNV and CDR2 YYDKDF (reference sequence). CDR3 length: 15 residues. Trimming pared 0 bases from V and 2 bases from J, leaving 10 bases between. The protocol was immunoSEQ multiplex PCR, while the TCRdb copy is restricted to in-frame clones and leaves out a portion. The data hold some 74,000 clones, with over 75% observed a single time. Regarding this clone: The antigen remains unidentified.

This sample comprised CD4+ or CD8+ T cells sorted from blood, obtained in a trial of the OX40 agonist ivuxolimab. The chain employs TRBV15 and TRBJ1-2; D uncertain. This sequence was found in an adult with an advanced solid tumor such as melanoma, head and neck, liver or kidney cancer. CDR3 nucleotide sequence: TGTGCCACCAGCAGAGATCGGAAGGAAAACTATGGCTACACCTTC. Its protein product is CATSRDRKENYGYTF.